This T cell receptor (beta chain) was observed in a study of blood T cell repertoires in COVID-19. Overall study context: PBMCs, B-cell-depleted T cells, or T cells were the source of the cDNA or gDNA that made up the material.

The repertoire was sequenced with immunoSEQ multiplex PCR; TCRdb's copy has only in-frame clones and lacks some. Among approximately 360,000 clones listed, 70% to 90% were seen once. Everyone who took part was roughly 18 to 89 years old, and they came from about two dozen US areas. Trimming took 1 base from V and 9 from J; bases not matched to a gene: 8. This CDR3 contains 15 residues. Germline V gives CDR1 KGHSH, CDR2 LQKENI. This chain joins TRBV18 and TRBJ1-5; 8 nucleotides agree with TRBD1. Sequenced sample: PBMCs or T cells enriched from blood (not recorded which). This clonotype originated in a man aged 35 to 55 in a cohort exposed to, infected with or recovered from COVID-19 (not recorded which). The CDR3 nucleotides read TGTGCCAGCTCACCACAGGGACAGGTCTCATGGCCCCAGCATTTT. Protein product: CASSPQGQVSWPQHF.